The entry below describes one TCR beta chain. Its antigen is as yet unknown. Primers for the PCR totalled 60 Vbeta and 13 Jbeta. Using immunoSEQ multiplex PCR, the repertoire was profiled, and TCRdb retains in-frame clones only, with some absent. The sample gives some 38,000 clones, about half of which show up once; around 6.5% is in the top ten. CDR3 size: 15 residues. V was clipped by 2 bases and J by 4 bases; unmatched bases: 7. The germline V gene encodes CDR1 SGHAT and CDR2 FQNNGV. The sample belongs to a study of cytomegalovirus exposure and HLA in healthy donors. Study outcomes and limitations: When analyzed later, a missense DCLRE1C variant was found to be linked to TCR beta V- and J-gene trimming. Fewer N-insertions than the roughly 650-donor mean were reportedly shown by an Asian-associated ancestry cluster in a later analysis.

The TCR comes from a woman aged 40 to 50 in good health and CMV-seropositive. The source material was PBMCs. This chain links TRBV11-2 with TRBJ2-5, with 7 bases matching TRBD2. In DNA form, the CDR3 reads TGTGCCAGCAGCTTATCCCGGGGAGGGGTAGAGACCCAGTACTTC. It encodes CASSLSRGGVETQYF.